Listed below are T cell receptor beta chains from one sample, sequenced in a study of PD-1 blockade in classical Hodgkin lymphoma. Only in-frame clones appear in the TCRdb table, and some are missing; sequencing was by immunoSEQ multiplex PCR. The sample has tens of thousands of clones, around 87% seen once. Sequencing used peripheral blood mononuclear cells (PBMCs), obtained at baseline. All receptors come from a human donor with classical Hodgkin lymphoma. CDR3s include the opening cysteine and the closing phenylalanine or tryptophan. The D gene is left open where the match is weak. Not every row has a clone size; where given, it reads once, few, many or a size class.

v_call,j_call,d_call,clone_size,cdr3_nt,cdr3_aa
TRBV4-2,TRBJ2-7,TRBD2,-,TGTGCCAGCAGCCAAAAACTAGCGGGGGGCCAGTACGAGCAGTACTTC,CASSQKLAGGQYEQYF
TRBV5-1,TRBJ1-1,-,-,TGCGCCAGCAGCTTGAAGCAGGGAGGGGAAGCTTTCTTT,CASSLKQGGEAFF
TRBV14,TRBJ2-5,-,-,TGTGCCAGCAGCCAGTCGACAGTCCAAGAGACCCAGTACTTC,CASSQSTVQETQYF
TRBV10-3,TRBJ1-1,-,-,TGTGCCATCAGTGAGAATATTTGGGGACTTGGGGGGATGGGCACTGAAGCTTTCTTT,CAISENIWGLGGMGTEAFF
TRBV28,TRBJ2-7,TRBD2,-,TGTGCCAGCAGTCCACCGGGTCCCTCGGGAGGGGAGCAGTACTTC,CASSPPGPSGGEQYF
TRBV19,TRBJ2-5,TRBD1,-,TGTGCCAGTAGTATCGCCGGGACAGAAGAGACCCAGTACTTC,CASSIAGTEETQYF
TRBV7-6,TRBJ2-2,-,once,TGTGCCAGCAGCTTAGCCGGGGAGCTGTTTTTT,CASSLAGELFF
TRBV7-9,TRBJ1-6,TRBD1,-,TGTGCCAGCAGCTTTCAGGGGGCGAATAATTCACCCCTCCACTTT,CASSFQGANNSPLHF
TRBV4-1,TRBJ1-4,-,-,TGCGCCAGCAGTCTACCCTATGGCGGGGTTGAAAAACTGTTTTTT,CASSLPYGGVEKLFF
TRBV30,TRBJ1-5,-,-,TGTGCCTGGAGTATCCCACATGTCGAGAGATATAGCAATCAGCCCCAGCATTTT,CAWSIPHVERYSNQPQHF
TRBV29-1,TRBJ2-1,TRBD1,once,TGCAGCGTGGCCCTCCCGGGACAGAGGCCCTACTCCTACAATGAGCAGTTCTTC,CSVALPGQRPYSYNEQFF
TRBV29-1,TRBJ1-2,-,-,TGCAGCGTTTGGGTGGGCCTCTATGGCTACACCTTC,CSVWVGLYGYTF
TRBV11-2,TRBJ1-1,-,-,TGTGCCAGCAGCTTAGCATGGAAGGTGAACACTGAAGCTTTCTTT,CASSLAWKVNTEAFF
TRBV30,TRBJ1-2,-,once,TGTGCCTGGAGTGTAGGGCCCTTGGGCTACACCTTC,CAWSVGPLGYTF